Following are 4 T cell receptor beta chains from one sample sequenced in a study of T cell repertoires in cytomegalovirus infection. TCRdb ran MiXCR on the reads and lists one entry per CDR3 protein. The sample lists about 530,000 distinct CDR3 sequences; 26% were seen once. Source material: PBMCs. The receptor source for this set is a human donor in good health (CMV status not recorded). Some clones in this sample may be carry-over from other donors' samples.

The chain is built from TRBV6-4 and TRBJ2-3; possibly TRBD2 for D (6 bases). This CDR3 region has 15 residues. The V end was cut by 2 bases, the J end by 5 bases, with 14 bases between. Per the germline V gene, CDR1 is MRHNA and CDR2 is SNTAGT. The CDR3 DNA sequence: TGTGCCAGCAGTGACCGACCCGAGGGAGGAGATACGCAGTATTTT. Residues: CASSDRPEGGDTQYF.

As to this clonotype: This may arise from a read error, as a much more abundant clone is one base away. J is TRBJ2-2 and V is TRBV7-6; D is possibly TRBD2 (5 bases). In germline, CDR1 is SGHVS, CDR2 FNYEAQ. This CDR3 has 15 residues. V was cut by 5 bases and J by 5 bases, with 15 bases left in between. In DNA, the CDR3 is TGTGCCAGCAGCAACCAAGGGTGCGGGACCGGGGAGCTGTTTTTT. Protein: CASSNQGCGTGELFF.

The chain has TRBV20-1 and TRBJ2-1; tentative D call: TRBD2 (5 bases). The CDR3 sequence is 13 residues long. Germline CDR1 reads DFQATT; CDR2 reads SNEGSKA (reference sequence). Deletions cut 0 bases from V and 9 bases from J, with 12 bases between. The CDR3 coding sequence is TGCAGTGCTAGAGATCGGAGCGGTACTGAGCAGTTCTTC. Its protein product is CSARDRSGTEQFF.

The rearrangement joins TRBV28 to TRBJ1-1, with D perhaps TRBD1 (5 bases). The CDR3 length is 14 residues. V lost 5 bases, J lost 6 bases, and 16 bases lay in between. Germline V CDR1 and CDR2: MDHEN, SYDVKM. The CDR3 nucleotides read TGTGCCAGCAGTATACACCTGGGGGTCCCTGAAGCTTTCTTT. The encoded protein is CASSIHLGVPEAFF.